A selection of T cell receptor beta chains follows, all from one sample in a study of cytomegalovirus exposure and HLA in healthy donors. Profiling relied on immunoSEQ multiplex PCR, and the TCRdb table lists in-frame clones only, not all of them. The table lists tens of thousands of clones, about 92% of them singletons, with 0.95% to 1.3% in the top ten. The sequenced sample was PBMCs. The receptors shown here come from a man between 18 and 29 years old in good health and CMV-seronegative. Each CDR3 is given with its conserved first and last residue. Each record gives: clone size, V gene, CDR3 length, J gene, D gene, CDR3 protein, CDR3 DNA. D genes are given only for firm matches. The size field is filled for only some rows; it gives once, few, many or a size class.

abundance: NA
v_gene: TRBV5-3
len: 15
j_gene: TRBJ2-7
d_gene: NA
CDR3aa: CARSLVGNHSYEQYF
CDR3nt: TGTGCCAGAAGCTTAGTCGGGAATCACTCCTACGAGCAGTACTTC

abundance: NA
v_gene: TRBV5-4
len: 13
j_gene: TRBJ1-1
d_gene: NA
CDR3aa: CASSVQVNTEAFF
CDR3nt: TGTGCCAGCAGCGTACAGGTGAACACTGAAGCTTTCTTT

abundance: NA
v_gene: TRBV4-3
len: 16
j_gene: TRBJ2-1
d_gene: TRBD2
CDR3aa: CASSHTSGGNYNEQFF
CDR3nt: TGCGCCAGCAGCCATACTAGCGGGGGCAATTACAATGAGCAGTTCTTC

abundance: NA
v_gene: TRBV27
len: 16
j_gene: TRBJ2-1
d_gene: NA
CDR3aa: CASSLFGDSSYNEQFF
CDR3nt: TGTGCCAGCAGTTTATTCGGGGATAGCTCCTACAATGAGCAGTTCTTC

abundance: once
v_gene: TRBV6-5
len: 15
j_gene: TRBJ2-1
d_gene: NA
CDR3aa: CASSYSGRGYNEQFF
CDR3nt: TGTGCCAGCAGTTACTCGGGGCGGGGCTACAATGAGCAGTTCTTC

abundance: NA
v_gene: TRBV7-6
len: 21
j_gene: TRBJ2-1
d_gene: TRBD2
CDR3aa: CASSSRSSLGTSGRESDEQFF
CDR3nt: TGTGCCAGCAGCTCCAGAAGCAGCCTTGGGACTAGCGGGAGGGAGTCGGATGAGCAGTTCTTC

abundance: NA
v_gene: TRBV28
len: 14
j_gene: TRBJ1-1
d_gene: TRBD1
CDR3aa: CASSLGTENTEAFF
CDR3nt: TGTGCCAGCAGCCTAGGGACAGAGAACACTGAAGCTTTCTTT

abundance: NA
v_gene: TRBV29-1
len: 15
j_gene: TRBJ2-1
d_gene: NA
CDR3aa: CSGEDRRIPSYEQFF
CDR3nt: TGCAGCGGGGAGGACAGGAGAATCCCCTCGTATGAGCAGTTCTTC

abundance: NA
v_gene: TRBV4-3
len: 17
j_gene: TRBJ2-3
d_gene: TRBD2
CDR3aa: CASSQGGGSEYTDTQYF
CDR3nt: TGCGCCAGCAGCCAAGGGGGGGGTAGCGAGTACACAGATACGCAGTATTTT

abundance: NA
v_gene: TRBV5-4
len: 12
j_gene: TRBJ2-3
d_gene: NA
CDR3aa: CASSLGVDTQYF
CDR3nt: TGTGCCAGCAGCTTGGGCGTGGATACGCAGTATTTT

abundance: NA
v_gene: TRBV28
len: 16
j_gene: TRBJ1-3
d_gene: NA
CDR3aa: CASSLGAGMGGNTIYF
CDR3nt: TGTGCCAGCAGCCTAGGAGCAGGGATGGGAGGAAACACCATATATTTT

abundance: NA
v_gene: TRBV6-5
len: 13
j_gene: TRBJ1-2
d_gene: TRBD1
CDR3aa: CASFRDSSSGYTF
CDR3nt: TGTGCCAGCTTCCGGGACAGCAGCTCTGGCTACACCTTC

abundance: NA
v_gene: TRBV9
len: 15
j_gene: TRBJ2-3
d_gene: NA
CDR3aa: CASSVTERGTDTQYF
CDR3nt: TGTGCCAGCAGCGTGACTGAGAGGGGCACAGATACGCAGTATTTT